Each of the 30 T cell receptor beta chains below was sequenced from the same sample in a study of response to subunit inactivated influenza vaccine. MiXCR, run by TCRdb on the RT-PCR reads, gives a single entry per CDR3 protein. The table records hundreds of thousands of distinct CDR3 sequences, around 14% of them present only once. Source: PBMCs from blood, taken less than 15 days before vaccination. The receptors originated from a man aged 45-60 years who received an inactivated influenza vaccine.

Only a few counts were recorded for this clonotype. The chain couples TRBV5-1 to TRBJ1-4; no clear D. Trimming shortened V by 4 bases and J by 0 bases, and 10 bases separated the two germline ends. Germline V lookup: CDR1 SGHRS, CDR2 YFSETQ. This CDR3 spans 15 amino acids. The CDR3 sequence is CASSGSGATNEKLFF. The CDR3 nucleotides read TGCGCCAGCAGCGGATCCGGGGCAACTAATGAAAAACTGTTTTTT.

This chain connects TRBV6-1 to TRBJ2-3, with 10 bases matching TRBD1. The trim removed 5 bases at V and 3 bases at J, leaving 5 bases unmatched. Germline V CDR1 and CDR2: MNHNS, SASEGT. CDR3 length equals 15 residues. CDR3 sequence: CASSTRDRGTDTQYF. The CDR3 DNA reads as TGTGCCAGCAGTACCCGGGACAGGGGAACAGATACGCAGTATTTT.

This clonotype was counted between two and nine times. The chain employs TRBV4-2 and TRBJ2-2; D is ambiguous. Germline V CDR1 and CDR2: LGHNA, YNFKEQ. This CDR3 is 14 amino acids long. V was trimmed by 11 bases and J by 5 bases, leaving 18 bases between them. This chain's CDR3 is CAAQGVGRTGELFF. The CDR3 DNA is TGTGCCGCCCAAGGCGTGGGTAGGACCGGGGAGCTGTTTTTT.

This clonotype was observed a handful of times. This rearrangement joins TRBV12-3 or TRBV12-4 to TRBJ2-1; 9 bases match TRBD2. This CDR3 is 16 amino acids long. V lost 5 bases to trimming and J lost 9 bases; unmatched junction nucleotides: 14. The CDR3 DNA reads as TGTGCCAGCAGTGCCCGGGTTAGCGGGAGAAAGGTTGAGCAGTTCTTC. Its translation: CASSARVSGRKVEQFF.

The V gene is TRBV29-1, the J gene TRBJ2-1, with D possibly TRBD2 on 6 matching bases. V shed 4 bases and J shed 2 bases, with 9 bases lying between them. This CDR3 spans 13 amino acids. Germline-derived CDR1 and CDR2 are SQVTM and ANQGSEA. CDR3 DNA: TGCAGCGTTGTGGGACTTCCCTACAATGAGCAGTTCTTC. It specifies CSVVGLPYNEQFF.

J is TRBJ2-7 and V is TRBV12-3 or TRBV12-4, with D unresolved. The V gene lost 3 bases and the J gene lost 2 bases, with 14 bases spanning the gap. The CDR3 extends over 15 amino acids. The CDR3 region has the DNA TGTGCCAGCAGTTTGGGTACAGACTTAACCTACGAGCAGTACTTC. It yields the protein CASSLGTDLTYEQYF.

This chain connects TRBV4-3 to TRBJ2-4; 7 bases map to TRBD1. In germline, CDR1 is LGHNA, CDR2 YSLEER. The CDR3 length is 13 residues. The V segment lost 1 base and the J segment 12 bases; nucleotides outside the gene matches: 6. In DNA form, the CDR3 reads TGCGCCAGCAGCCAAGGACAGGGTAGGCCTCAGTACTTC. Translation: CASSQGQGRPQYF.

This chain joins TRBV11-3 and TRBJ2-3; no definite D call. The V gene lost 1 base and the J gene lost 0 bases, with 14 bases spanning the gap. The CDR3 is 17 amino acids. CDR1 and CDR2 (germline): SGHNT, YENEEA. CDR3 bases: TGTGCCAGCAGCTTAGCTGGACCGAGAAGTAGCACAGATACGCAGTATTTT. It encodes CASSLAGPRSSTDTQYF.

V is TRBV12-3 or TRBV12-4 and J is TRBJ2-3; 11 nucleotides line up with TRBD2. There are 16 residues in the CDR3. J lost 3 bases, V lost 5 bases, and 7 bases had no gene match. The CDR3 DNA follows: TGTGCCAGCAGTCGGATTCTAGCGGGAGGAACAGATACGCAGTATTTT. Its translation is CASSRILAGGTDTQYF.

In this sample, this clonotype turned up a few times. V is TRBV6-5 and J is TRBJ1-1; no reliable D call. The V end lost 0 bases, the J end lost 1 base, and 18 bases lay between the germline ends. Per germline, CDR1 MNHEY and CDR2 SVGAGI. CDR3 length: 18 residues. As DNA, the CDR3 is TGTGCCAGCAGTTACTCTAGGCGGAGTTTATTTGCGAACACTGAAGCTTTCTTT. Its translation: CASSYSRRSLFANTEAFF.

This clonotype has just a few counts. The chain has TRBV4-3 and TRBJ2-3; unclear D gene. The CDR3 has 16 residues. Germline V CDR1 and CDR2: LGHNA, YSLEER. V lost 0 bases and J lost 0, with 10 bases in between. Here the CDR3 reads CASSQDPYSSTDTQYF. In DNA form, the CDR3 reads TGCGCCAGCAGCCAAGATCCGTACTCTAGCACAGATACGCAGTATTTT.

This clonotype has a count of ten or more. The gene calls are TRBV11-2 and TRBJ2-2; TRBD2 is a possible D gene (5 bases). Trimming removed 5 bases at V and 10 bases at J, with 14 bases between. Germline loops: CDR1 SGHAT, CDR2 FQNNGV. CDR3 length: 13 residues. The CDR3 spells CASSPGWVEELFF. CDR3 DNA sequence: TGTGCCAGCAGCCCGGGGTGGGTCGAGGAGCTGTTTTTT.

V and J are TRBV20-1 and TRBJ1-1; TRBD1 might be the D (5 bases). V was shortened by 0 bases and J by 4 bases, with 12 bases between the two germline ends. The CDR3 spans 14 residues. CDR1 is DFQATT and CDR2 is SNEGSKA in the germline V gene (reference sequence). CDR3 loop: CSARDLRGTTEAFF. The CDR3 DNA is TGCAGTGCTAGAGATTTAAGAGGGACCACTGAAGCTTTCTTT.

The V and J genes are TRBV10-3 and TRBJ2-2; 7 positions agree with TRBD1. V dropped 6 bases and J dropped 6; count of bases not matched to a gene: 10. Germline V lookup: CDR1 ENHRY, CDR2 SYGVKD. The CDR3 is made up of 15 amino acids. CDR3 amino acids: CAISPDRVQAGELFF. For the CDR3, the DNA is TGTGCCATCAGCCCCGACAGGGTCCAGGCCGGGGAGCTGTTTTTT.

The sample holds many counts of this clonotype. The chain combines TRBV20-1 with TRBJ2-1; TRBD2 matches at 9 bases. Germline CDR1 is DFQATT and CDR2 is SNEGSKA (reference sequence). V lost 6 bases, J lost 7 bases, and 13 bases stayed unmatched. The CDR3 sequence is 15 residues long. The CDR3 is CSATPGAGGRNEQFF. CDR3 coding DNA: TGCAGTGCCACCCCCGGCGCGGGGGGGCGGAATGAGCAGTTCTTC.

The genes are TRBV28 and TRBJ2-5; 12 bases are shared with TRBD2. The CDR3 runs 16 residues. Trimming removed 6 bases from V and 4 bases from J; junction bases left unmatched: 9. CDR1 and CDR2 from the germline V gene are MDHEN and SYDVKM. The chain's CDR3 is CASRTSGRSSGETQYF. The CDR3 DNA sequence: TGTGCCAGCAGAACTAGCGGGAGGTCTTCAGGAGAGACCCAGTACTTC. Supplemented by reference TRBV28 and TRBJ2-5, the full variable domain reads DVKVTQSSRYLVKRTGEKVFLECVQDMDHENMFWYRQDPGLGLRLIYFSYDVKMKEKGDIPEGYSVSREKKERFSLILESASTNQTSMYLCASRTSGRSSGETQYFGPGTRLLVL.

This clonotype was counted between two and nine times. The chain carries TRBV5-1 and TRBJ2-5; no clear D. The CDR3 runs to 15 residues. Trimming took 3 bases from V and 5 from J, leaving 17 bases between them. Germline loops: CDR1 SGHRS, CDR2 YFSETQ. CDR3 protein: CASSSTDPVRETQYF. The DNA for the CDR3 is TGCGCCAGCAGCTCAACGGACCCGGTGAGGGAGACCCAGTACTTC.

This chain connects TRBV5-1 to TRBJ2-7; 8 nucleotides align to TRBD1. Germline CDR1 SGHRS, CDR2 YFSETQ. The J segment lost 10 bases and the V segment lost 4 bases, leaving 10 bases of the junction unmatched. The CDR3 loop spans 13 amino acids. In DNA form, the CDR3 reads TGCGCCAGCAGCCAGGGGCAGGGGGCGACTCAGTACTTC. As protein: CASSQGQGATQYF.

This clonotype occurred many times. The V call is TRBV29-1, the J call TRBJ2-1, with D perhaps being TRBD1 or TRBD2 (6 bases each). The CDR3 totals 15 residues. V was clipped by 7 bases and J by 6 bases, with 22 bases between them. Germline V gene lookup returns CDR1 SQVTM and CDR2 ANQGSEA. The CDR3 nucleotides are TGCAGCGCCGTGAGGGGGGTAAGAGGTTCCAATGAGCAGTTCTTC. Translating gives CSAVRGVRGSNEQFF.

V and J are TRBV20-1 and TRBJ2-2; D is uncertain. There are 15 residues in the CDR3. Germline loops: CDR1 DFQATT, CDR2 SNEGSKA (reference sequence). V was trimmed by 3 bases and J by 2 bases, leaving 13 bases between them. The CDR3 loop reads CSASPSAKNTGELFF. CDR3 coding DNA: TGCAGTGCTAGTCCCAGCGCAAAAAACACCGGGGAGCTGTTTTTT.

This clonotype has a count of ten or more. The gene calls are TRBV29-1 and TRBJ2-1; 9 bases fit TRBD2. CDR1 and CDR2 from the germline V gene are SQVTM and ANQGSEA. The CDR3 loop spans 15 amino acids. J gave up 4 bases and V 7 bases, and 11 bases lay outside the gene matches. CDR3: CSADDSGRVYNEQFF. The CDR3 DNA reads TGCAGCGCCGACGATAGCGGGAGAGTTTACAATGAGCAGTTCTTC.

The V gene is TRBV6-1, the J gene TRBJ2-1; 10 bases fit TRBD1. The length of the CDR3 is 15 residues. J gave up 3 bases and V 8 bases, and 7 bases lay outside the gene matches. CDR1 is MNHNS and CDR2 is SASEGT in the germline V gene. The CDR3 DNA reads as TGTGCCAGCTGGCCGGGACAGGGGATCTACAATGAGCAGTTCTTC. Protein: CASWPGQGIYNEQFF.

The V and J genes are TRBV18 and TRBJ2-2; D possibly corresponds to TRBD1 (6 bases). Germline V lookup: CDR1 KGHSH, CDR2 LQKENI. The CDR3 is made up of 13 amino acids. Trimming shortened V by 3 bases and J by 6 bases, and 8 bases separated the two germline ends. CDR3 in amino acids: CASSPQGSGELFF. CDR3 nucleotides: TGTGCCAGCTCACCTCAGGGGTCCGGGGAGCTGTTTTTT.

This chain links TRBV3-1 with TRBJ2-3; no clear D. This CDR3 is built from 13 residues. V was pared by 2 bases and J by 2 bases, with 5 bases between. CDR1 and CDR2 (germline): LGHDT, YNNKEL (reference sequence). CDR3 bases: TGTGCCAGCAGCCAACAGTTCACAGATACGCAGTATTTT. Protein sequence: CASSQQFTDTQYF.

This clonotype was recorded at least ten times. The chain is built from TRBV12-3 or TRBV12-4 and TRBJ1-5; D not resolved. The germline V and J ends were trimmed by 3 bases and 7 bases, with 7 bases remaining between them. This CDR3 region has 12 residues. The DNA of the CDR3 is TGTGCCAGCAGTTTTCTCAGGCAGCCCCAGCATTTT. Amino acids: CASSFLRQPQHF.

This clonotype was seen a few times. J is TRBJ2-1 and V is TRBV30, with TRBD2 identical over 8 bases. The V segment lost 1 base and the J segment 2 bases; nucleotides outside the gene matches: 4. CDR3 size: 15 residues. The germline gives CDR1 GTSNPN, CDR2 SVGIG (reference sequence). CDR3 amino acids: CAWSASGPTYNEQFF. In nucleotides, the CDR3 is TGTGCCTGGAGTGCTAGCGGGCCGACCTACAATGAGCAGTTCTTC.

Regarding this clonotype: One end of the junction varies from germline; a read error may be responsible. V and J are TRBV14 and TRBJ1-1, with no clear D. The CDR3 has 13 residues. Germline lookup yields CDR1 SGHDN and CDR2 FVKESK. In nucleotides, the CDR3 is TGTGCCAGCACCCAAACAGTGAACACTGAAGCTTTCTTT. Its protein is CASTQTVNTEAFF.

The CDR3 DNA follows: TGCGCCAGCAGCTCGAGGGGCATAACCTACGAGCAGTACTTC. Encoded protein: CASSSRGITYEQYF. The chain is built from TRBV5-1 and TRBJ2-7, with D possibly being TRBD1 or TRBD2 (5 bases each). CDR1 and CDR2 (germline): SGHRS, YFSETQ. This CDR3 region has 14 residues. V lost 3 bases, J lost 2 bases, and 12 bases lay in between.

This clonotype was counted between two and nine times. This chain links TRBV7-9 with TRBJ2-7; 9 positions agree with TRBD2. Trimming at V came to 0 bases and at J to 2 bases, leaving 2 bases not matched to a gene. The CDR3 spans 15 residues. Germline V CDR1 and CDR2: SEHNR, FQNEAQ (reference sequence). The chain's CDR3 is CASSLALAGPYEQYF. As DNA, the CDR3 is TGTGCCAGCAGCTTAGCCCTAGCGGGGCCCTACGAGCAGTACTTC.

The genes are TRBV5-1 and TRBJ1-1; 8 positions match TRBD1. This CDR3 has 16 amino acids. Germline values: CDR1 SGHRS, CDR2 YFSETQ. The trim removed 6 bases at V and 0 bases at J, leaving 10 bases unmatched. This CDR3 reads CASTYYPGQVNTEAFF. DNA of the CDR3: TGCGCCAGCACTTATTATCCGGGACAGGTGAACACTGAAGCTTTCTTT.